This T cell receptor (beta chain) was recorded in a study of T cells in Graves' hyperthyroidism and ophthalmopathy. RNA transcripts provided the source from which TCR beta CDR3 regions were amplified. HTBI primers were employed in a first-round RT-PCR of the TCR CDR3. TCRdb redid the calling of the multiplex PCR reads with MiXCR, one entry per CDR3 protein. The sample records under 350,000 distinct CDR3 sequences, approximately 13% being singletons. The CDR3 is made up of 15 amino acids. V gave up 1 base and J gave up 3 bases; unmatched junction bases: 3. The V gene's germline CDR1 is SGHAT and CDR2 FQNNGV.

V gene TRBV11-2 combines with J gene TRBJ2-1; 7 positions match TRBD2. Material: blood. This clonotype originated in a woman in her thirties or forties with Graves' hyperthyroidism. CDR3: CASSLVAGDYNEQFF. As DNA, the CDR3 is TGTGCCAGCAGCTTAGTGGCGGGAGACTACAATGAGCAGTTCTTC.